These 22 T cell receptor beta chains share one sample of origin, sequenced in a study of blood T cell repertoires in COVID-19. The data were produced by immunoSEQ multiplex PCR, yet TCRdb's version contains in-frame clones alone and is incomplete. This sample has 200,000 or so clones, with 65% to 90% found just once. The sample consisted of peripheral blood. The receptor source for this set is a human donor in a cohort sampled during active COVID-19.

This clone has just a few counts. The rearrangement joins TRBV20-1 to TRBJ1-1; TRBD1 agrees at 9 bases. The CDR3 covers 11 residues. CDR1 DFQATT and CDR2 SNEGSKA come from the germline V gene (reference sequence). V gave up 1 base and J gave up 10 bases; unmatched junction bases: 1. The CDR3 reads CSARADRGAFF. The CDR3 DNA sequence: TGCAGTGCTAGAGCGGACAGGGGAGCTTTCTTT.

The chain couples TRBV4-1 to TRBJ2-5, with D uncertain. This CDR3 has 15 residues. Trimming cost V 1 base and J 2 bases, with 11 bases left between them. CDR1 MGHRA and CDR2 YSYEKL come from the germline V gene. The CDR3 DNA follows: TGCGCCAGCAGCCAAGTACCCACGGAGCAAGAGACCCAGTACTTC. Residues: CASSQVPTEQETQYF.

V usage is TRBV29-1 and J usage is TRBJ2-1, with TRBD1 matching 10 bases. Germline trimming cut 3 bases from V and 7 bases from J; bases unmatched to any gene: 6. The CDR3 totals 14 residues. CDR1 is SQVTM and CDR2 is ANQGSEA in the germline V gene. The CDR3 loop is CSVDDRGPGNEQFF. In DNA, the CDR3 is TGCAGCGTTGATGACAGGGGGCCGGGGAATGAGCAGTTCTTC.

The chain links TRBV6-1 to TRBJ2-1, with D tentatively TRBD2 (6 bases). The length of the CDR3 is 15 residues. CDR1 is MNHNS and CDR2 is SASEGT in the germline V gene. Trimming cost V 2 bases and J 8 bases, with 16 bases left between them. CDR3 amino acids: CASSELPGRGDEQFF. Here the CDR3 DNA reads TGTGCCAGCAGTGAACTCCCCGGGAGAGGGGATGAGCAGTTCTTC.

This clone was picked up one time. The chain carries TRBV29-1 and TRBJ1-2; a possible D gene is TRBD1 (6 bases). Germline V lookup: CDR1 SQVTM, CDR2 ANQGSEA. The CDR3 has 14 amino acids. V was pared by 6 bases and J by 0 bases, with 14 bases between. CDR3 protein: CSVLRGYSNYGYTF. The CDR3 DNA is TGCAGCGTCCTAAGGGGGTATTCTAACTATGGCTACACCTTC. Filled out from reference TRBV29-1 and TRBJ1-2, the complete variable domain reads SAVISQKPSRDICQRGTSLTIQCQVDSQVTMMFWYRQQPGQSLTLIATANQGSEATYESGFVIDKFPISRPNLTFSTLTVSNMSPEDSSIYLCSVLRGYSNYGYTFGSGTRLTVV.

This clone was found once. Other DNA sequences in the sample encode the same CDR3. The CDR3 reads CASGLGQNTEAFF. For the CDR3, the DNA is TGTGCTAGTGGTTTGGGACAAAACACTGAAGCTTTCTTT. This chain links TRBV12-5 with TRBJ1-1; D ambiguous. Per germline, CDR1 LGHNT and CDR2 FRNRAP. The V and J ends lost 1 base and 2 bases respectively, with 5 bases between them. CDR3 length equals 13 residues. The full variable domain, in which reference TRBV12-5 and TRBJ1-1 provide the parts outside the CDR3, is DARVTQTPRHKVTEMGQEVTMRCQPILGHNTVFWYRQTMMQGLELLAYFRNRAPLDDSGMPKDRFSAEMPDATLATLKIQPSEPRDSAVYFCASGLGQNTEAFFGQGTRLTVV.

The V and J genes are TRBV27 and TRBJ2-1; tentatively, D is TRBD2 (5 bases). The germline V gene encodes CDR1 MNHEY and CDR2 SMNVEV (reference sequence). V was shortened by 4 bases and J by 1 base, with 14 bases between the two germline ends. This CDR3 is 16 amino acids long. CDR3 sequence: CASSSPLRGSYNEQFF. Here the CDR3 DNA reads TGTGCCAGCAGTTCCCCACTTCGGGGTTCCTACAATGAGCAGTTCTTC.

The chain combines TRBV7-9 with TRBJ2-5; the D is unclear. CDR1 and CDR2 (germline): SEHNR, FQNEAQ (reference sequence). This CDR3 has 12 residues. V lost 2 bases to trimming and J lost 4 bases, with 5 bases between them. The CDR3 region has the DNA TGTGCCAGCAGCTTAACAACAGAGACCCAGTACTTC. This translates into CASSLTTETQYF.

This clone has more than one count but fewer than ten. V gene TRBV28 combines with J gene TRBJ1-6; 7 nucleotides match TRBD1. Germline V gives CDR1 MDHEN, CDR2 SYDVKM. This CDR3 has 15 amino acids. V lost 6 bases to trimming and J lost 9 bases; unmatched junction nucleotides: 11. Written as DNA, the CDR3 is TGTGCCAGCAGGCTGTCAGGGGGGCTGAGTTCACCCCTCCACTTT. This encodes CASRLSGGLSSPLHF.

The chain has TRBV27 and TRBJ2-3, with 8 bases that match TRBD1. CDR1 is MNHEY and CDR2 is SMNVEV in the germline V gene (reference sequence). This CDR3 is built from 16 residues. The junction had 4 bases not matched to a gene; V was cut back by 1 base and J by 1 base. The CDR3 protein is CASSLLGDRRTDTQYF. The CDR3 DNA reads as TGTGCCAGCAGTTTATTAGGGGACAGGCGCACAGATACGCAGTATTTT.

The chain recombines TRBV14 with TRBJ1-1; possibly TRBD1 for D (6 bases). The length of the CDR3 is 16 residues. V was trimmed by 1 base and J by 1 base, leaving 13 bases between them. Germline CDR1 SGHDN, CDR2 FVKESK. CDR3 DNA sequence: TGTGCCAGCAGCCAAGTGGGGAGGGGGACGAACACTGAAGCTTTCTTT. Translation: CASSQVGRGTNTEAFF.

The DNA of the CDR3 is TGTGCCAGCAGTGAAACAAAAGGACAGGGAAATGTAATTAATGAAAAACTGTTTTTT. It encodes CASSETKGQGNVINEKLFF. The chain couples TRBV2 to TRBJ1-4; 8 nucleotides align to TRBD1. Per germline, CDR1 SNHLY and CDR2 FYNNEI. J lost 4 bases, V lost 2 bases, and 15 bases had no gene match. This CDR3 region has 19 residues.

The chain joins TRBV19 to TRBJ2-1, with D possibly being TRBD1 (7 bases). This CDR3 is 13 amino acids long. V gave up 6 bases and J gave up 6 bases, with 12 bases separating them. Per the germline V gene, CDR1 is LNHDA and CDR2 is SQIVND (reference sequence). CDR3 in amino acids: CASRNRGGNEQFF. The CDR3 nucleotides read TGTGCCAGTAGGAACAGGGGAGGCAATGAGCAGTTCTTC.

DNA of the CDR3: TGTGCCAGCAGCGTAGCAGGAAACTCTGGAAACACCATATATTTT. Its protein product is CASSVAGNSGNTIYF. This chain links TRBV9 with TRBJ1-3; D is uncertain. From germline, CDR1 is SGDLS and CDR2 YYNGEE. Trimming pared 0 bases from V and 0 bases from J, leaving 7 bases between. This CDR3 spans 15 amino acids. Together with reference TRBV9 and TRBJ1-3, the CDR3 gives the full variable domain: DSGVTQTPKHLITATGQRVTLRCSPRSGDLSVYWYQQSLDQGLQFLIQYYNGEERAKGNILERFSAQQFPDLHSELNLSSLELGDSALYFCASSVAGNSGNTIYFGEGSWLTVV.

V gene TRBV2 combines with J gene TRBJ1-2; no firm D call. The ends were cut back, 4 bases at V and 2 bases at J, with 5 bases in the middle. Germline V lookup: CDR1 SNHLY, CDR2 FYNNEI. This CDR3 spans 12 amino acids. The CDR3 region is CASSGGNYGYTF. In DNA form, the CDR3 reads TGTGCCAGCAGTGGCGGCAACTATGGCTACACCTTC. Full variable domain (missing parts from reference TRBV2 and TRBJ1-2): EPEVTQTPSHQVTQMGQEVILRCVPISNHLYFYWYRQILGQKVEFLVSFYNNEISEKSEIFDDQFSVERPDGSNFTLKIRSTKLEDSAMYFCASSGGNYGYTFGSGTRLTVV.

The rearrangement joins TRBV2 to TRBJ2-5; maybe TRBD1 (7 bases). Germline CDR1 reads SNHLY; CDR2 reads FYNNEI. The CDR3 is 15 residues long. Trimming pared 3 bases from V and 4 bases from J, leaving 15 bases between. This CDR3 reads CASSERLEGAETQYF. The CDR3 DNA is TGTGCCAGCAGTGAGCGACTAGAGGGGGCAGAGACCCAGTACTTC.

V and J are TRBV25-1 and TRBJ2-7; TRBD2 agrees at 11 bases. The germline V gene encodes CDR1 MGHDK and CDR2 SYGVNS. The J segment lost 1 base and the V segment lost 8 bases, leaving 4 bases of the junction unmatched. This CDR3 contains 14 residues. The DNA of the CDR3 is TGTGCCAGCCGTGGGACTAGCGGTTCCTACGAGCAGTACTTC. It specifies CASRGTSGSYEQYF.

The chain employs TRBV24-1 and TRBJ1-1, with unresolved D. CDR1 is KGHDR and CDR2 is SFDVKD in the germline V gene. The V end was cut by 4 bases, the J end by 0 bases, with 5 bases between. The CDR3 contains 13 residues. This chain's CDR3 is CATSDRMNTEAFF. As DNA, the CDR3 is TGTGCCACCAGTGACAGAATGAACACTGAAGCTTTCTTT.

Only a few counts were recorded for this clone. J is TRBJ1-2 and V is TRBV30; the match to TRBD1 covers 7 bases. The CDR3 runs to 14 residues. V shed 4 bases and J 8 bases; nucleotides not matched to a gene: 13. The germline V gene has CDR1 GTSNPN and CDR2 SVGIG (reference sequence). The CDR3 here is CAWNRRVQGQGYTF. The CDR3 region has the DNA TGTGCCTGGAACCGGAGGGTACAGGGGCAAGGCTACACCTTC.

This clone was seen more than once but under ten times. This rearrangement joins TRBV3-1 (or the pseudogene TRBV3-2) to TRBJ1-1; perhaps TRBD1 as D (5 bases). From germline, CDR1 is LGHDT and CDR2 YNNKEL (reference sequence). Trimming took 4 bases from V and 1 from J, leaving 13 bases between them. The CDR3 runs 15 residues. The CDR3, as DNA: TGTGCCAGCAGCCTGACTGGGACTACGAACACTGAAGCTTTCTTT. Its translation is CASSLTGTTNTEAFF.

CDR3 residues: CASSQVTGGGYTF. CDR3 nucleotides: TGTGCCAGCAGCCAAGTGACAGGGGGAGGCTACACCTTC. The rearrangement uses TRBV3-1 (or the pseudogene TRBV3-2) and TRBJ1-2; 9 nucleotides align to TRBD1. Germline V gives CDR1 LGHDT, CDR2 YNNKEL (reference sequence). The CDR3 sequence is 13 residues long. The trim removed 1 base at V and 8 bases at J, leaving 2 bases unmatched.

The table lists this clone with many counts. The V gene is TRBV29-1, the J gene TRBJ2-5; TRBD2 agrees at 11 bases. Trimming at V came to 4 bases and at J to 1 base, leaving 2 bases not matched to a gene. This CDR3 region has 14 residues. Per the germline V gene, CDR1 is SQVTM and CDR2 is ANQGSEA. This CDR3 is CSVAGTSGQETQYF. The DNA for the CDR3 is TGCAGCGTTGCCGGGACTAGCGGCCAAGAGACCCAGTACTTC.